This TCR beta chain was found in a study of T-cell memory formation after mild COVID-19. Using constant-segment primers, 5'RACE produced TCR alpha and TCR beta cDNA libraries carrying sample barcodes and UMIs. TCRdb re-called the 5' RACE reads with MiXCR, one entry per CDR3 protein. Here the sample spans about 290,000 distinct CDR3 sequences, around 15% being singletons. Whole-study results and caveats: Confirmation was lacking for SARS-CoV-2 specificity of second-wave clones that peaked on day 37.

Trimming cost V 5 bases and J 6 bases, with 19 bases left between them. Per the germline V gene, CDR1 is SGHVS and CDR2 is FNYEAQ. The CDR3 spans 16 residues. Note on this clonotype: Its matching antigen is unknown.

The receptor was isolated from a young man who had mild COVID-19 (a few samples of this study predate the infection). Cell type and time point are not known. Sample: PBMCs or a T cell subset sorted from them (not recorded which). The chain employs TRBV7-6 and TRBJ2-2; tentative D call: TRBD1 (5 bases). CDR3 in amino acids: CASSVNAGIGAGELFF. CDR3 in DNA: TGTGCCAGCAGCGTCAACGCAGGGATAGGAGCCGGGGAGCTGTTTTTT.